Below, 5 T cell receptor beta chains from the same sample are listed, as sequenced in a study of beta chain features in type 1 diabetes. Every isolated RNA sample was fully reverse transcribed, so sequencing captured expressed TCRB transcripts. Measured with immunoSEQ multiplex PCR; TCRdb has only the in-frame clones, and not every one. The sample shows around 170,000 clones, approximately 9.1% of them seen only once. The specimen was central memory CD4+ T cells from blood. The receptors were sampled from a woman aged 18 to 35 in good health.

CDR3 in amino acids: CASSPGELGTGELFF. CDR3 in DNA: TGCGCCAGCAGTCCGGGGGAATTAGGCACCGGGGAGCTGTTTTTT. The chain couples TRBV5-1 to TRBJ2-2; the D gene is possibly TRBD2 (6 bases). V was cut by 5 bases and J by 4 bases, with 15 bases left in between. Germline lookup yields CDR1 SGHRS and CDR2 YFSETQ. The CDR3 has 15 amino acids.

This clone was seen repeatedly, ten times or more. The rearrangement joins TRBV7-9 to TRBJ1-1; D might be TRBD1 (5 bases). The CDR3 totals 15 residues. Germline loops: CDR1 SEHNR, CDR2 FQNEAQ (reference sequence). V was clipped by 5 bases and J by 1 base, with 14 bases between them. CDR3 bases: TGTGCCAGCAGCGCAGGACGGGGGGGGAACACTGAAGCTTTCTTT. Translation: CASSAGRGGNTEAFF.

This clone has more than one count but fewer than ten. V gene TRBV4-3 combines with J gene TRBJ2-2; D unclear. This CDR3 is built from 14 residues. The ends were cut back, 2 bases at V and 2 bases at J, with 6 bases in the middle. The germline V gene has CDR1 LGHNA and CDR2 YSLEER. The CDR3 bases are TGCGCCAGCAGCCAACAGGTTAACACCGGGGAGCTGTTTTTT. Its protein product is CASSQQVNTGELFF.

This clone is a singleton in its sample. The chain links TRBV5-1 to TRBJ1-1, with 9 bases that match TRBD1. The CDR3 length is 15 residues. Germline V gene data show CDR1 as SGHRS and CDR2 as YFSETQ. Trimming cost V 4 bases and J 5 bases; bases outside gene matches: 9. This CDR3 reads CASSREQGARTEAFF. CDR3 nucleotide sequence: TGCGCCAGCAGCAGGGAACAGGGGGCGAGGACTGAAGCTTTCTTT.

This clone turned up a few times. The chain has TRBV7-3 and TRBJ2-1, with 7 bases lining up with TRBD2. The CDR3 is 12 amino acids. Germline values: CDR1 SGHTA, CDR2 FQGTGA. V lost 5 bases and J lost 6; bases outside the gene matches: 1. CDR3 in amino acids: CASSTGGNEQFF. The CDR3 region has the DNA TGTGCCAGCAGCACGGGAGGCAATGAGCAGTTCTTC.